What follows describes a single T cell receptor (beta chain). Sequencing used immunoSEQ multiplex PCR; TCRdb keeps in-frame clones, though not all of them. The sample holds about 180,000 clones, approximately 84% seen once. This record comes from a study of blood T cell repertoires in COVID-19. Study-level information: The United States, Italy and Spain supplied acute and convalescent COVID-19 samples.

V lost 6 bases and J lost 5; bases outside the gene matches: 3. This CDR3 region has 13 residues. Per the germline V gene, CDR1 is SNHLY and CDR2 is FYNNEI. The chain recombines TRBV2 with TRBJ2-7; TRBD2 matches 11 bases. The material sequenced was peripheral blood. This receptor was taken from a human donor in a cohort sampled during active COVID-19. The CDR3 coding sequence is TGTGCCAGCAGAGTAGCGGGGGGGCACGAGCAGTACTTC. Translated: CASRVAGGHEQYF.